This entry lists 14 T cell receptor beta chains sequenced from one sample in a study of beta chain features in type 1 diabetes. Sequenced material consisted of expressed TCRB transcripts (all of the isolated RNA was reverse transcribed). This table comes from immunoSEQ multiplex PCR, and its TCRdb copy is limited to in-frame clones, with some not included. The sample shows roughly 140,000 clones, roughly 10% of them seen only once. The material sequenced was central memory CD4+ T cells from blood. The receptors stem from a young man in good health.

V and J are TRBV19 and TRBJ2-3; D possibly corresponds to TRBD2 (7 bases). The CDR3 is 16 amino acids. The V gene lost 4 bases and the J gene lost 4 bases, with 18 bases spanning the gap. Germline CDR1 is LNHDA and CDR2 is SQIVND (reference sequence). In nucleotides, the CDR3 is TGTGCCAGTAGTAAGTCGGGGGGCTCACCGGCAGATACGCAGTATTTT. Translated, it gives CASSKSGGSPADTQYF.

This clone was seen a few times. The chain combines TRBV19 with TRBJ2-1, with 12 bases fitting TRBD1. J lost 7 bases, V lost 6 bases, and 7 bases had no gene match. The CDR3 length is 15 residues. Germline CDR1 reads LNHDA; CDR2 reads SQIVND (reference sequence). CDR3 amino acids: CASRSRDRGQNEQFF. The CDR3 DNA sequence: TGTGCCAGTAGGTCCAGGGACAGGGGGCAGAATGAGCAGTTCTTC.

The chain couples TRBV9 to TRBJ2-1; no reliable D call. CDR3 size: 13 residues. The V gene lost 5 bases and the J gene lost 4 bases, with 10 bases spanning the gap. Germline CDR1 reads SGDLS; CDR2 reads YYNGEE. The CDR3 sequence is CASSGQQYNEQFF. Written as DNA, the CDR3 is TGTGCCAGCAGTGGGCAGCAATACAATGAGCAGTTCTTC.

This clone showed up just a few times. The V gene is TRBV20-1, the J gene TRBJ2-5; either TRBD1 or TRBD2 may supply D (6 bases each). Trimming took off 7 bases at V and 3 bases at J, with 9 bases between the two ends. The CDR3 sequence is 11 residues long. Per the germline V gene, CDR1 is DFQATT and CDR2 is SNEGSKA (reference sequence). The CDR3 reads CSGRGEETQYF. DNA of the CDR3: TGCAGTGGAAGGGGGGAAGAGACCCAGTACTTC.

This clone turned up a few times. The rearrangement joins TRBV4-2 to TRBJ2-7; D is unclear. Trimming left V 1 base short and J 1 base short, with 11 bases between. The germline V gene encodes CDR1 LGHNA and CDR2 YNFKEQ. The CDR3 runs 15 residues. The chain's CDR3 is CASSQGSAKSYEQYF. DNA of the CDR3: TGTGCCAGCAGCCAAGGAAGCGCCAAGTCCTACGAGCAGTACTTC.

The chain has TRBV6-5 and TRBJ1-2; no firm D call. V lost 0 bases and J 4 bases, leaving 12 bases between the germline ends. The CDR3 is made up of 15 amino acids. The germline V gene encodes CDR1 MNHEY and CDR2 SVGAGI. The CDR3 DNA reads as TGTGCCAGCAGTTACTCAGACCCTGGACCCTATGGCTACACCTTC. Amino acid sequence: CASSYSDPGPYGYTF.

This clone has more than one count but fewer than ten. The V gene is TRBV6-6, the J gene TRBJ2-1; no clear D gene. The CDR3 totals 12 residues. V was clipped by 3 bases and J by 8 bases, with 8 bases between them. Germline V gene lookup returns CDR1 MNHNY and CDR2 SVGAGI (reference sequence). The CDR3 region has the DNA TGTGCCAGCAGTTATAATAGGGATGAGCAGTTCTTC. Protein sequence: CASSYNRDEQFF.

The chain carries TRBV6-5 and TRBJ2-3; possibly TRBD2 for D (6 bases). V lost 6 bases to trimming and J lost 8 bases, with 18 bases between them. In germline, CDR1 is MNHEY, CDR2 SVGAGI. This CDR3 is 14 amino acids long. The CDR3 is CASSLRETTGTQYF. The CDR3 DNA is TGTGCCAGCAGCCTCCGGGAGACTACTGGTACGCAGTATTTT.

The chain combines TRBV7-3 with TRBJ2-1; D is tentatively TRBD1 or TRBD2 (5 bases each). V lost 5 bases to trimming and J lost 9 bases, with 17 bases between them. This CDR3 has 14 amino acids. Germline V lookup: CDR1 SGHTA, CDR2 FQGTGA. CDR3 sequence reads: CASSAAGDASEQFF. The CDR3 nucleotides read TGTGCCAGCAGCGCGGCCGGGGACGCTAGTGAGCAGTTCTTC.

This clone was seen a handful of times. This chain joins TRBV28 and TRBJ2-6; TRBD1 matches at 10 bases. With V trimmed by 5 bases and J by 0 bases, 7 bases remained unmatched. Germline V gene sequence: CDR1 MDHEN, CDR2 SYDVKM. The CDR3 length is 18 residues. Here the CDR3 reads CASSQRQGAISGANVLTF. The CDR3 nucleotides are TGTGCCAGCAGTCAAAGACAGGGGGCTATCTCTGGGGCCAACGTCCTGACTTTC.

The table lists this clone with many counts. This sequence joins TRBV7-9 and TRBJ2-1, with TRBD2 matching 12 bases. The V gene's germline CDR1 is SEHNR and CDR2 FQNEAQ (reference sequence). Unmatched junction bases numbered 13, after V lost 5 bases and J lost 2 bases. The CDR3 consists of 19 residues. CDR3 region: CASSQPTSGGPLTYNEQFF. The CDR3 DNA is TGTGCCAGCAGCCAGCCGACTAGCGGGGGCCCACTTACCTACAATGAGCAGTTCTTC.

This clone came up a few times. In DNA, the CDR3 is TGTGCCAGCAGCGTAGATCCAGTACCCTACGAGCAGTACTTC. Translating gives CASSVDPVPYEQYF. The chain combines TRBV9 with TRBJ2-7; D unresolved. CDR1 and CDR2 from the germline V gene are SGDLS and YYNGEE. V dropped 0 bases and J dropped 2 bases, with 9 bases sitting between them. The CDR3 is made up of 14 amino acids.

The V call is TRBV7-9, the J call TRBJ2-3, with 13 bases aligning to TRBD2. V gave up 1 base and J gave up 3 bases; unmatched junction bases: 4. The CDR3 has 17 residues. Germline V gene data show CDR1 as SEHNR and CDR2 as FQNEAQ (reference sequence). The CDR3 reads CASSLVGLAGVTDTQYF. Here the CDR3 DNA reads TGTGCCAGCAGCTTAGTAGGACTAGCGGGAGTAACAGATACGCAGTATTTT.

The chain is built from TRBV7-4 and TRBJ2-7; D gene unclear. Per germline, CDR1 SGHVT and CDR2 SQSDAQ. The germline V and J ends were trimmed by 6 bases and 0 bases, with 3 bases remaining between them. The CDR3 has 11 residues. The CDR3 nucleotides are TGTGCCAGCAGTATCTCCTACGAGCAGTACTTC. The encoded protein is CASSISYEQYF. The full variable domain, completed using reference TRBV7-4 and TRBJ2-7, is GAGVSQSPRYKVAKRGRDVALRCDSISGHVTLYWYRQTLGQGSEVLTYSQSDAQRDKSGRPSGRFSAERPERSVSTLKIQRTEQGDSAVYLCASSISYEQYFGPGTRLTVT.